Described below is a single T cell receptor (beta chain) sequence and its context. Its target is not known. This entry belongs to a study of cytomegalovirus exposure and HLA in healthy donors. V shed 8 bases and J shed 0 bases, with 11 bases lying between them. Germline-derived CDR1 and CDR2 are MNHEY and SMNVEV (reference sequence). The CDR3 consists of 14 residues. Study results and caveats: The HLA-A and HLA-B alleles of most subjects were reportedly predicted accurately from TCR beta sequences.

Primers included in the PCR were 60 Vbeta and 13 Jbeta primers. Generated by immunoSEQ multiplex PCR, the TCRdb table keeps only in-frame clones and is missing some. Among 110,000 to 150,000 clones listed, 80% to 85% were seen once. This TCR came from a female donor in good health and CMV-seronegative. Sequenced: PBMCs. This chain uses TRBV27 with TRBJ1-5, with TRBD1 as a possible D gene (5 bases). This CDR3 reads CASGKGYSNQPQHF. The CDR3 DNA reads TGTGCCAGCGGTAAGGGGTATAGCAATCAGCCCCAGCATTTT.